These 32 T cell receptor beta chains originate from one sample sequenced in a study of blood T cell repertoires in COVID-19. TCRdb's copy holds only in-frame clones and misses some; the assay was immunoSEQ multiplex PCR. The sample shows roughly 40,000 clones, approximately 81% of them seen only once. Input material: peripheral blood. The receptors come from a man at least 80 years old with active or convalescent COVID-19.

The V call is TRBV7-6, the J call TRBJ2-3, with 10 bases that match TRBD1. The ends lost 2 bases at V and 6 bases at J; junction bases unmatched: 5. Germline CDR1 is SGHVS and CDR2 is FNYEAQ. The CDR3 has 15 residues. The CDR3 is CASSLIGQGGDTQYF. Here the CDR3 DNA reads TGTGCCAGCAGCTTAATAGGACAGGGGGGGGATACGCAGTATTTT.

The chain has TRBV6-2 or TRBV6-3 and TRBJ1-2; TRBD1 is a possible D gene (5 bases). The V gene's germline CDR1 is MNHEY and CDR2 SVGEGT. This CDR3 region has 12 residues. Trimming removed 5 bases at V and 7 bases at J, with 11 bases between. For the CDR3, the DNA is TGTGCCAGCAGTCAGAAAGACAGTGGCTACACCTTC. Amino acids: CASSQKDSGYTF.

The chain couples TRBV6-2 or TRBV6-3 to TRBJ2-3, with TRBD1 matching 9 bases. V lost 5 bases, J lost 7 bases, and 10 bases stayed unmatched. CDR1 is MNHEY and CDR2 is SVGEGT in the germline V gene. CDR3 length: 15 residues. DNA for the CDR3: TGTGCCAGCAGTAACCGGGACAGGGCTAAGAATACGCAGTATTTT. Translation: CASSNRDRAKNTQYF.

This chain uses TRBV11-1 with TRBJ2-4, with 7 bases fitting TRBD1. Germline values: CDR1 SGHAT, CDR2 FQDESV (reference sequence). The V and J ends lost 5 bases and 0 bases, in that order; junction bases with no gene match: 4. This CDR3 is built from 15 residues. Here the CDR3 reads CASSPRTGAKNIQYF. The CDR3 DNA reads TGTGCCAGCAGCCCCCGGACAGGAGCCAAAAACATTCAGTACTTC.

This chain links TRBV6-2 or TRBV6-3 with TRBJ1-1, with D perhaps TRBD1 (5 bases). The CDR3 extends over 16 amino acids. V gave up 0 bases and J gave up 5 bases, with 16 bases separating them. Germline V lookup: CDR1 MNHEY, CDR2 SVGEGT. As DNA, the CDR3 is TGTGCCAGCAGTTACTCTTTCAGGGCTTCGGCGACTGAAGCTTTCTTT. It specifies CASSYSFRASATEAFF.

This clone occurred once. The chain carries TRBV6-5 and TRBJ2-5; 8 bases map to TRBD1. The CDR3 is 16 residues long. J gave up 4 bases and V 2 bases, and 9 bases lay outside the gene matches. Germline V gene lookup returns CDR1 MNHEY and CDR2 SVGAGI. CDR3 residues: CASSYMVAGGSETQYF. The CDR3 region has the DNA TGTGCCAGCAGTTACATGGTTGCAGGGGGCTCAGAGACCCAGTACTTC.

The chain recombines TRBV10-2 with TRBJ1-2; D not resolved. Trimming took off 5 bases at V and 8 bases at J, with 15 bases between the two ends. Germline V gene data show CDR1 as WSHSY and CDR2 as SAAADI. The CDR3 runs 13 residues. The CDR3 reads CASSQDPMGGYTF. In nucleotides, the CDR3 is TGCGCCAGCAGTCAAGACCCTATGGGCGGCTACACCTTC.

The chain couples TRBV6-5 to TRBJ2-1, with D tentatively TRBD1 (5 bases). There are 15 residues in the CDR3. Trimming took 6 bases from V and 3 from J, leaving 15 bases between them. Germline CDR1 MNHEY, CDR2 SVGAGI. The CDR3 DNA sequence: TGTGCCAGCAGCCTCGACAGAAACCGCTACAATGAGCAGTTCTTC. This codes for CASSLDRNRYNEQFF.

The genes are TRBV5-4 and TRBJ2-7; 8 nucleotides agree with TRBD1. The CDR3 spans 15 residues. Germline assignment: CDR1 SGHNT and CDR2 YYREEE (reference sequence). Unmatched junction bases numbered 5, after V lost 2 bases and J lost 1 base. As DNA, the CDR3 is TGTGCCAGCAGCTTCGCAGGGGGCAGGTCCTACGAGCAGTACTTC. It encodes CASSFAGGRSYEQYF.

The chain recombines TRBV5-1 with TRBJ2-7, with 8 bases that match TRBD1. CDR1 is SGHRS, CDR2 YFSETQ, per germline. This CDR3 is built from 17 residues. V lost 5 bases, J lost 0 bases, and 13 bases stayed unmatched. This CDR3 is CASSKSIGQGDSYEQYF. The CDR3 DNA sequence: TGCGCCAGCAGTAAAAGCATCGGACAGGGCGACTCCTACGAGCAGTACTTC. Looking up the rest from reference TRBV5-1 and TRBJ2-7 gives the full variable domain: KAGVTQTPRYLIKTRGQQVTLSCSPISGHRSVSWYQQTPGQGLQFLFEYFSETQRNKGNFPGRFSGRQFSNSRSEMNVSTLELGDSALYLCASSKSIGQGDSYEQYFGPGTRLTVT.

The genes are TRBV7-2 and TRBJ2-1; 10 bases agree with TRBD1. V lost 7 bases and J lost 4; bases outside the gene matches: 10. This CDR3 spans 16 amino acids. CDR1 is SGHTA, CDR2 FQGNSA, per germline. In DNA, the CDR3 is TGTGCCAGCATCAGACCGGGACAGGGGTCTTACAATGAGCAGTTCTTC. Translation gives CASIRPGQGSYNEQFF.

The chain has TRBV9 and TRBJ2-5; D possibly corresponds to TRBD2 (5 bases). Germline V lookup: CDR1 SGDLS, CDR2 YYNGEE. V was trimmed by 0 bases and J by 3 bases, leaving 15 bases between them. The CDR3 consists of 16 residues. The CDR3 sequence: CASSVGPGLREETQYF. In DNA, the CDR3 is TGTGCCAGCAGCGTAGGTCCAGGACTTAGGGAAGAGACCCAGTACTTC.

The V gene is TRBV7-2, the J gene TRBJ1-3, with D uncertain. The CDR3 contains 15 residues. Germline lookup yields CDR1 SGHTA and CDR2 FQGNSA. The V gene lost 1 base and the J gene lost 0 bases, with 7 bases spanning the gap. The CDR3 bases are TGTGCCAGCAGCTTAGGGTCCAGCTCTGGAAACACCATATATTTT. Translated: CASSLGSSSGNTIYF.

The V and J genes are TRBV5-1 and TRBJ2-3; 11 bases map to TRBD2. After removal of 4 bases from V and 3 bases from J, the junction contained 4 bases not matched to a gene. The germline V gene encodes CDR1 SGHRS and CDR2 YFSETQ. This CDR3 comprises 15 residues. The CDR3 protein is CASSASGGPTDTQYF. The CDR3 bases are TGCGCCAGCAGCGCTAGCGGGGGGCCGACAGATACGCAGTATTTT.

CDR3 residues: CASSSWTSGKLEQYF. Here the CDR3 DNA reads TGTGCCAGCAGTTCCTGGACTAGCGGGAAGTTGGAGCAGTACTTC. This chain links TRBV27 with TRBJ2-7; 12 positions agree with TRBD2. Germline V gives CDR1 MNHEY, CDR2 SMNVEV (reference sequence). The CDR3 runs to 15 residues. With V trimmed by 4 bases and J by 7 bases, 8 bases remained unmatched.

This chain joins TRBV19 and TRBJ2-2, with a tentative D call TRBD2 (6 bases). The CDR3 length is 18 residues. V dropped 4 bases and J dropped 1 base, with 19 bases sitting between them. Per germline, CDR1 LNHDA and CDR2 SQIVND (reference sequence). Here the CDR3 DNA reads TGTGCCAGTAGTAGACCTGGAGTGGGGGGAATGAACACCGGGGAGCTGTTTTTT. This codes for CASSRPGVGGMNTGELFF.

The V and J genes are TRBV6-2 or TRBV6-3 and TRBJ2-5; D is unresolved. The CDR3 sequence is 14 residues long. Germline CDR1 is MNHEY and CDR2 is SVGEGT. Trimming removed 2 bases from V and 5 bases from J, with 12 bases in between. DNA for the CDR3: TGTGCCAGCAGTTACAGTCCGCTCCGGGAGACCCAGTACTTC. Amino acid sequence: CASSYSPLRETQYF.

The chain couples TRBV5-4 to TRBJ2-1; 8 bases match TRBD2. Germline trimming cut 0 bases from V and 3 bases from J; bases unmatched to any gene: 11. Germline CDR1 is SGHNT and CDR2 is YYREEE (reference sequence). The length of the CDR3 is 18 residues. The CDR3 DNA reads TGTGCCAGCAGCTTGGCCGCCAGCGGGGGTTCCTTCTACAATGAGCAGTTCTTC. The encoded protein is CASSLAASGGSFYNEQFF.

This chain uses TRBV5-6 with TRBJ2-7, with TRBD1 identical over 10 bases. Germline values: CDR1 SGHDT, CDR2 YYEEEE. The J segment lost 7 bases and the V segment lost 4 bases, leaving 8 bases of the junction unmatched. CDR3 length: 14 amino acids. This CDR3 reads CASSQDRGVGEQYF. For the CDR3, the DNA is TGTGCCAGCAGCCAGGACAGGGGGGTAGGAGAGCAGTACTTC.

The chain couples TRBV25-1 to TRBJ1-2; D ambiguous. Germline CDR1 reads MGHDK; CDR2 reads SYGVNS. Trimming left V 6 bases short and J 6 bases short, with 11 bases between. The CDR3 totals 12 residues. CDR3 sequence: CASRDFSNGYTF. The CDR3 DNA sequence: TGTGCCAGCAGAGATTTTAGTAATGGCTACACCTTC.

V usage is TRBV5-8 and J usage is TRBJ1-5; D might be TRBD1 (5 bases). The germline V gene encodes CDR1 SGHTS and CDR2 YDEGEE. This CDR3 region has 15 residues. V was pared by 1 base and J by 2 bases, with 10 bases between. The CDR3 loop is CASSLSGVGNQPQHF. The CDR3 DNA is TGTGCCAGCAGCTTGTCGGGGGTCGGCAATCAGCCCCAGCATTTT.

The chain uses TRBV5-1 and TRBJ2-7, with 8 bases lining up with TRBD1. The CDR3 contains 14 residues. V dropped 3 bases and J dropped 5; count of bases not matched to a gene: 7. Germline V gives CDR1 SGHRS, CDR2 YFSETQ. CDR3 nucleotide sequence: TGCGCCAGCAGCTCAGGGGGCATTAGTGACGAGCAGTACTTC. This sequence encodes CASSSGGISDEQYF.

This clone was picked up one time. V is TRBV6-4 and J is TRBJ2-1, with 10 bases that match TRBD1. The junction had 22 bases not matched to a gene; V was cut back by 0 bases and J by 8 bases. The germline CDR1 and CDR2 sequences are MRHNA and SNTAGT. This CDR3 has 21 amino acids. Written as DNA, the CDR3 is TGTGCCAGCAGTGACTCGGTGAGGGGACAGGGGTCTGGCGGGAGTTTAGATGAGCAGTTCTTC. Protein sequence: CASSDSVRGQGSGGSLDEQFF.

This chain connects TRBV4-3 to TRBJ1-2; D ambiguous. CDR1 is LGHNA, CDR2 YSLEER, per germline. This CDR3 spans 14 amino acids. Trimming took 0 bases from V and 4 from J, leaving 9 bases between them. The CDR3 here is CASSQDFGSYGYTF. The CDR3 region has the DNA TGCGCCAGCAGCCAAGATTTCGGTTCCTATGGCTACACCTTC.

CDR3 nucleotides: TGTGCCAGCAGCCAAGCTAGCGGGAGTTCCTACGAGCAGTACTTC. It encodes CASSQASGSSYEQYF. The chain employs TRBV3-1 (or the pseudogene TRBV3-2) and TRBJ2-7; 10 bases are shared with TRBD2. The CDR3 extends over 15 amino acids. Trimming at V came to 1 base and at J to 1 base, leaving 1 base not matched to a gene. Per the germline V gene, CDR1 is LGHDT and CDR2 is YNNKEL (reference sequence).

This clone was seen a few times. The V and J genes are TRBV4-3 and TRBJ2-7; maybe TRBD2 (5 bases). Germline CDR1 LGHNA, CDR2 YSLEER. Trimming left V 0 bases short and J 7 bases short, with 10 bases between. The length of the CDR3 is 13 residues. The CDR3 loop reads CASSQDLRDEQYF. The CDR3 region has the DNA TGCGCCAGCAGCCAAGATCTGAGGGATGAGCAGTACTTC.

This chain uses TRBV5-5 with TRBJ2-7; maybe TRBD2 (5 bases). In germline, CDR1 is SGHKS, CDR2 YYEKEE (reference sequence). The CDR3 extends over 12 amino acids. V shed 4 bases and J shed 0 bases, with 5 bases lying between them. The CDR3 reads CASSGSSYEQYF. In DNA form, the CDR3 reads TGTGCCAGCAGCGGGAGCTCCTACGAGCAGTACTTC. Using reference TRBV5-5 and TRBJ2-7 for the parts outside the CDR3, the full variable domain is DAGVTQSPTHLIKTRGQQVTLRCSPISGHKSVSWYQQVLGQGPQFIFQYYEKEERGRGNFPDRFSARQFPNYSSELNVNALLLGDSALYLCASSGSSYEQYFGPGTRLTVT.

This chain joins TRBV7-3 and TRBJ2-7; 8 bases are shared with TRBD1. This CDR3 is built from 13 residues. Germline V gives CDR1 SGHTA, CDR2 FQGTGA. V was pared by 3 bases and J by 7 bases, with 5 bases of the junction left unmatched. CDR3 DNA sequence: TGTGCCAGCAGCTTGGGGACAGGATTAGAGCAGTACTTC. The encoded protein is CASSLGTGLEQYF.

This sequence joins TRBV7-2 and TRBJ2-5; the D gene is possibly TRBD2 (5 bases). Per the germline V gene, CDR1 is SGHTA and CDR2 is FQGNSA. This CDR3 comprises 15 residues. V lost 3 bases and J 2 bases, leaving 13 bases between the germline ends. The CDR3 reads CASSFAGSGQETQYF. The CDR3, as DNA: TGTGCCAGCAGCTTTGCGGGTTCGGGGCAAGAGACCCAGTACTTC.

This clone was seen only a few times. This CDR3 is CASRREGTVTEAFF. The CDR3 nucleotides read TGTGCCAGCAGACGGGAGGGTACGGTCACTGAAGCTTTCTTT. This chain joins TRBV7-9 and TRBJ1-1; the D is unclear. From germline, CDR1 is SEHNR and CDR2 FQNEAQ (reference sequence). The length of the CDR3 is 14 residues. Trimming pared 6 bases from V and 4 bases from J, leaving 15 bases between. The full variable domain, its missing parts supplied by reference TRBV7-9 and TRBJ1-1, is DTGVSQNPRHKITKRGQNVTFRCDPISEHNRLYWYRQTLGQGPEFLTYFQNEAQLEKSRLLSDRFSAERPKGSFSTLEIQRTEQGDSAMYLCASRREGTVTEAFFGQGTRLTVV.

This chain joins TRBV2 and TRBJ2-1; 8 bases are shared with TRBD2. The germline V gene encodes CDR1 SNHLY and CDR2 FYNNEI. The CDR3 is 14 residues long. Germline trimming cut 10 bases from V and 0 bases from J; bases unmatched to any gene: 5. CDR3 nucleotide sequence: TGTGCCATCACGGGGGGGAGCTCCTACAATGAGCAGTTCTTC. Its translation is CAITGGSSYNEQFF.

This chain uses TRBV6-6 with TRBJ2-7; 11 bases fit TRBD2. CDR3 length equals 16 residues. V trimming: 0 bases; J trimming: 4 bases; junction bases outside the gene matches: 5. In germline, CDR1 is MNHNY, CDR2 SVGAGI (reference sequence). CDR3 sequence reads: CASSYSSGGAEYEQYF. The CDR3 DNA is TGTGCCAGCAGTTACTCTAGCGGGGGGGCCGAGTACGAGCAGTACTTC.